This TCR beta chain was captured by sequencing in a study of blood T cells in healthy people across ages. Study-level findings and limits: More naive CD4+ cells and higher diversity were found in long-lived than in aged donors. In older individuals, TCR beta diversity per million T cells was lower, falling roughly linearly with age.

Germline trimming cut 8 bases from V and 7 bases from J; bases unmatched to any gene: 4. The CDR3 spans 13 residues. In germline, CDR1 is SEHNR, CDR2 FQNEAQ (reference sequence). To note about this clonotype: Its cognate antigen is unknown.

It was with a sample-barcoded 5' primer and a J-beta primer mix that a second PCR of roughly 7 to 11 cycles was run. Via MiXCR, TCRdb re-called the 5' RACE reads, giving one row per CDR3 protein. The repertoire consists of under 1,100,000 distinct CDR3 sequences, with roughly a quarter occurring once and the leading ten covering about 0.72%. These data were also reused for a study on T cells of mothers and their children. Turning to that study: The M1S primer of the second PCR added sample barcodes and 2-4 random nucleotides.

The chain links TRBV7-9 to TRBJ1-4; the match to TRBD1 covers 10 bases. The sequenced material came from blood. The TCR sequence derives from a girl aged 2-10 years in good health. CDR3 coding DNA: TGTGCCAGCGCGCGGGACAGGGGTGAAAAACTGTTTTTT. Translating gives CASARDRGEKLFF.